The sample holds many counts of the clone carrying this T cell receptor (beta chain). The antigen remains undetermined. This entry comes from a study of identical twins. TCRdb re-derived calls from the 5' RACE reads in MiXCR, one entry per CDR3 protein. The repertoire holds approximately 230,000 distinct CDR3 sequences, with around 6.5% as singletons. CDR3 length: 13 residues. CDR1 and CDR2 from the germline V gene are DFQATT and SNEGSKA (reference sequence). The junction had 6 bases not matched to a gene; V was cut back by 5 bases and J by 7 bases. Overall study results and limits: Researchers reported excess low generation probability among twin-shared out-of-frame alpha sequences. Excess twin sharing in beta out-of-frame sequences was weaker.

These data were also reused for a study on T cells expressing NK-cell markers. This second report adds: Sorted T-cell subsets CD3+CD56+NKG2C+, CD3+CD56+NKG2C- and CD3+CD56-NKG2C+ were TCR beta-sequenced.

The TCR comes from a woman under 30 in good health. The sample was CD8+ T cells sorted from blood. The chain uses TRBV20-1 and TRBJ1-1, with 11 positions matching TRBD1. CDR3 region: CSAVGQGAYEAFF. The CDR3 DNA follows: TGCAGTGCTGTCGGACAGGGGGCTTATGAAGCTTTCTTT.